This T cell receptor beta chain was recorded in a study of blood T cell repertoires in COVID-19 (dated by TCRdb to the early 2020s). Looking at the study overall: The collaborator samples originated in the United States, Italy and Spain and spanned the acute and convalescent phases of COVID-19. The prospective study material was composed of cDNA or gDNA derived from T cells, B-cell-depleted T cells, or PBMCs. Subjects who had been exposed to COVID-19, were actively infected with it, or had recovered from it provided the deeply sampled blood TCRbeta repertoires that made up the dataset. The repertoires were released in a freely available public database meant as a resource for research on the immune response to SARS-CoV-2. The samples were drawn from the first 160 participants of the ongoing ImmuneRACE study and from more than 1,000 subjects provided by 6 global collaborators. The sample metadata nearly always contained a de-identified subject ID, COVID-19 status, age in years and sex. Where HLA class I and class II types were available, the types were taken from metadata supplied by the sample provider, not from assay-based typing.

On the study overall, not on this receptor specifically: The quantity of clinical and demographic metadata differed by source and by participant and was supplied without curation.

As regards this clone: What antigen it recognizes has not been identified. There are no base qualities to consult, and no much larger clone falls within one base.

The germline V gene provides CDR1 KGHSH and CDR2 LQKENI. The CDR3, cysteine through phenylalanine, is 18 amino acids long. Only the CDR3 region is kept as DNA, spanning 54 bases read in frame from base 1. Germline trimming amounts to 5 bases on V and 1 base on J, with 15 as the count of junction bases outside the gene matches. The collaborating institutions used their own protocols to collect whole blood in K2EDTA tubes. Collaborator samples were shipped for TCRbeta analysis as frozen whole blood, isolated PBMCs, or DNA extracted from either sample type. The immunoSEQ Assay, a bias-controlled multiplex PCR, was used to amplify TCRbeta CDR3 regions from genomic DNA. The paper's processing steps were these. The number of nucleated cells in each sample was estimated from the amplification of reference gene primers within the assay. To quantify the absolute abundance of each unique TCRbeta CDR3 rearrangement, sequence reads were collapsed and filtered. For each sample, productive Simpson clonality was calculated by taking the square root of Simpson's diversity index across productive rearrangements. TCRdb limited this immuneACCESS table to in-frame rearrangements with V and J called. A share of clones is missing; checked studies link under half to unresolved V genes, and the rest is unexplained. V and J calls and clone size are those listed in that table; D and trimming were worked out from the DNA. In all, the sample holds about 67,000 clones, and around 85% of those were seen once. 3.5% to 5.5% of the sample rests with the top ten.

The chain is assembled from TRBV18 and TRBJ1-1, with 8 central nucleotides matching TRBD1. The sequenced sample was peripheral blood. The receptor was isolated from a man aged 45 to 65 with active COVID-19. The DNA sequence is TGTGCCAGCTCATCCTACAGACAGGGGCGCCTCCAGAACACTGAAGCTTTCTTT. It translates to CASSSYRQGRLQNTEAFF.